This TCR beta chain was sequenced in a study of CD8 T cells in ankylosing spondylitis. Study conclusions and caveats: What seemed typical of ankylosing spondylitis blood was a TCR beta motif built from several highly homologous variants. The disease-linked clones had a CD8+ phenotype and low blood frequencies.

This clonotype appeared a few times. What it binds is not known. Quantitative 5'-RACE with molecular barcodes produced the TCR beta libraries. TCRdb reanalysed the 5' RACE reads using MiXCR and keeps one entry per CDR3 protein. The sample holds about 140,000 distinct CDR3 sequences, roughly 8.8% seen once. Trimming shortened V by 3 bases and J by 4 bases, and 9 bases separated the two germline ends. This CDR3 comprises 13 residues. Germline V gene sequence: CDR1 MNHEY, CDR2 SMNVEV (reference sequence). This chain links TRBV27 with TRBJ1-1; possible D gene TRBD1, 6 bases. Sequenced material: synovial fluid, either unsorted or a sorted T cell fraction (not recorded which). The source of this sequence is a male donor with ankylosing spondylitis. DNA of the CDR3: TGTGCCAGCAGTTTCAGGGGATTCACTGAAGCTTTCTTT. Translating gives CASSFRGFTEAFF.